The 21 T cell receptor beta chains below all came from one sample that was sequenced in a study of blood T cell repertoires in COVID-19. Repertoires were generated with immunoSEQ multiplex PCR, while TCRdb's copy carries only in-frame clones and drops some. This table has around 150,000 clones, around three quarters appearing once. Source material: peripheral blood. The receptors shown here come from a man aged 45 to 65 with active or convalescent COVID-19.

Comments on this clone: A junction end diverges from the germline sequence, so it may reflect a read error. The V gene is TRBV27, the J gene TRBJ1-1; 9 bases match TRBD1. This CDR3 comprises 13 residues. In germline, CDR1 is MNHEY, CDR2 SMNVEV (reference sequence). Here the CDR3 reads CASSFGDRAEQAF. Here the CDR3 DNA reads TGTGCCAGCAGTTTCGGGGACAGGGCCGAGCAAGCTTTT.

The chain joins TRBV18 to TRBJ2-3; perhaps TRBD2 as D (5 bases). The CDR3 sequence is 16 residues long. V shed 5 bases and J shed 0 bases, with 15 bases lying between them. Germline CDR1 KGHSH, CDR2 LQKENI. CDR3 in amino acids: CASSSSAADSTDTQYF. CDR3 sequence (DNA): TGTGCCAGCTCATCTTCGGCAGCGGACAGCACAGATACGCAGTATTTT.

The chain employs TRBV7-9 and TRBJ2-2; possibly TRBD2 for D (9 bases). Deletions cut 4 bases from V and 5 bases from J, with 26 bases between. CDR1 and CDR2 (germline): SEHNR, FQNEAQ (reference sequence). This CDR3 has 19 amino acids. The DNA of the CDR3 is TGTGCCAGCAGCTACTACAGGGGGTTGAGCGGGAGGCGGACCGGGGAGCTGTTTTTT. Translated, it gives CASSYYRGLSGRRTGELFF.

This chain links TRBV6-1 with TRBJ2-1; TRBD2 matches at 7 bases. Per germline, CDR1 MNHNS and CDR2 SASEGT. The CDR3 extends over 15 amino acids. J gave up 6 bases and V 5 bases, and 10 bases lay outside the gene matches. The CDR3 loop is CASSFIRTRVNEQFF. CDR3 DNA sequence: TGTGCCAGCAGTTTTATAAGGACTAGGGTCAATGAGCAGTTCTTC.

The J gene is TRBJ1-6, the V gene TRBV3-1 (or the pseudogene TRBV3-2); D unresolved. V lost 3 bases and J lost 10, with 16 bases in between. The CDR3 is 15 residues long. From germline, CDR1 is LGHDT and CDR2 YNNKEL (reference sequence). CDR3 in amino acids: CASSQFRSAPSPLHF. The CDR3 DNA reads TGTGCCAGCAGCCAGTTCAGAAGTGCTCCCTCACCCCTCCACTTT.

The chain is built from TRBV7-6 and TRBJ2-7; 8 bases fit TRBD1. The germline V gene has CDR1 SGHVS and CDR2 FNYEAQ. The CDR3 length is 14 residues. With V trimmed by 5 bases and J by 5 bases, 8 bases remained unmatched. CDR3 sequence (DNA): TGTGCCAGCAGCCGGGCAGGGGGCGGGAACGAGCAGTACTTC. This sequence encodes CASSRAGGGNEQYF.

The V gene is TRBV19, the J gene TRBJ1-6, with 9 nucleotides matching TRBD1. CDR1 is LNHDA and CDR2 is SQIVND in the germline V gene (reference sequence). The CDR3 length is 15 residues. V shed 3 bases and J 10 bases; nucleotides not matched to a gene: 7. The CDR3 protein is CASSMFRQGGSPLHF. CDR3 nucleotide sequence: TGTGCCAGTAGTATGTTTCGACAGGGGGGCTCACCCCTCCACTTT.

The chain combines TRBV5-3 with TRBJ2-2; 9 bases fit TRBD1. TRBV5-3 is placed among ORFs of uncertain function. The CDR3 extends over 19 amino acids. The trim removed 4 bases at V and 3 bases at J, leaving 16 bases unmatched. The CDR3 loop is CARSLLPGQGWADTGELFF. The CDR3 bases are TGTGCCAGAAGCCTACTCCCGGGACAGGGCTGGGCGGACACCGGGGAGCTGTTTTTT.

This chain joins TRBV6-6 and TRBJ1-1, with TRBD1 matching 8 bases. CDR3 length: 13 amino acids. Germline-derived CDR1 and CDR2 are MNHNY and SVGAGI (reference sequence). Unmatched junction bases numbered 10, after V lost 8 bases and J lost 8 bases. The CDR3, as DNA: TGTGCCAGCGCCGGACAGGGATTGCCCGAAGCTTTCTTT. Protein product: CASAGQGLPEAFF.

Only a few counts were recorded for this clone. The V and J genes are TRBV7-3 and TRBJ1-2; 10 bases agree with TRBD1. Germline values: CDR1 SGHTA, CDR2 FQGTGA. The V and J ends lost 7 bases and 2 bases, in that order; junction bases with no gene match: 4. This CDR3 has 14 residues. CDR3 protein: CASTPGQGNYGYTF. The CDR3 bases are TGTGCCAGCACCCCGGGACAGGGGAACTATGGCTACACCTTC.

This chain links TRBV19 with TRBJ1-2; 7 nucleotides match TRBD1. J was trimmed by 2 bases and V by 7 bases; bases with no gene match: 4. CDR1 is LNHDA and CDR2 is SQIVND in the germline V gene (reference sequence). This CDR3 spans 13 amino acids. The CDR3 loop is CASIEGQNYGYTF. The DNA for the CDR3 is TGTGCCAGTATTGAGGGACAGAACTATGGCTACACCTTC.

This sequence joins TRBV6-5 and TRBJ2-3; the D gene is possibly TRBD2 (6 bases). V was pared by 6 bases and J by 6 bases, with 16 bases between. CDR3 length equals 14 residues. CDR1 MNHEY and CDR2 SVGAGI come from the germline V gene. Written as DNA, the CDR3 is TGTGCCAGCAGACCGGGACTCCATACGGATACGCAGTATTTT. Translated: CASRPGLHTDTQYF.

The chain has TRBV6-1 and TRBJ2-7, with D possibly TRBD2 on 5 matching bases. Looked up from germline, CDR1 is MNHNS and CDR2 is SASEGT. The germline V and J ends were trimmed by 0 bases and 5 bases, with 20 bases remaining between them. The CDR3 length is 17 residues. In nucleotides, the CDR3 is TGTGCCAGCAGTGAAGCGCGGCTAGGAGGATTCCGGGACGAGCAGTACTTC. Protein: CASSEARLGGFRDEQYF.

The J gene is TRBJ1-1, the V gene TRBV18; 7 bases match TRBD1. Trimming at V came to 4 bases and at J to 3 bases, leaving 5 bases not matched to a gene. This CDR3 comprises 14 residues. CDR1 is KGHSH, CDR2 LQKENI, per germline. CDR3 loop: CASSRGGGDTEAFF. DNA for the CDR3: TGTGCCAGCTCACGTGGAGGGGGCGACACTGAAGCTTTCTTT.

The rearrangement links TRBV19 to TRBJ2-6; D not resolved. CDR1 is LNHDA and CDR2 is SQIVND in the germline V gene (reference sequence). V was pared by 10 bases and J by 3 bases, with 10 bases between. There are 13 residues in the CDR3. The CDR3 loop is CATRALGANVLTF. In nucleotides, the CDR3 is TGTGCCACTAGGGCCCTTGGGGCCAACGTCCTGACTTTC. Full variable domain (missing parts from reference TRBV19 and TRBJ2-6): DGGITQSPKYLFRKEGQNVTLSCEQNLNHDAMYWYRQDPGQGLRLIYYSQIVNDFQKGDIAEGYSVSREKKESFPLTVTSAQKNPTAFYLCATRALGANVLTFGAGSRLTVL.

V usage is TRBV13 and J usage is TRBJ2-7; perhaps TRBD1 as D (6 bases). CDR3 length equals 14 residues. In germline, CDR1 is PRHDT, CDR2 FYEKMQ (reference sequence). The ends were cut back, 3 bases at V and 0 bases at J, with 9 bases in the middle. The CDR3 reads CASSFGTTSYEQYF. The DNA for the CDR3 is TGTGCCAGCAGCTTCGGGACAACCTCCTACGAGCAGTACTTC.

The V and J genes are TRBV5-1 and TRBJ2-7; D is uncertain. CDR1 and CDR2 from the germline V gene are SGHRS and YFSETQ. The CDR3 spans 13 residues. V was pared by 2 bases and J by 2 bases, with 8 bases between. In nucleotides, the CDR3 is TGCGCCAGCAGCTTCGCAAGCCCCTACGAGCAGTACTTC. This translates into CASSFASPYEQYF.

This clone showed up just a few times. The chain is built from TRBV19 and TRBJ2-7; TRBD1 agrees at 8 bases. Germline V gives CDR1 LNHDA, CDR2 SQIVND (reference sequence). CDR3 length: 14 amino acids. J was trimmed by 5 bases and V by 3 bases; bases with no gene match: 6. The CDR3 bases are TGTGCCAGTAGTATTGACAGGGGAATGGACGAGCAGTACTTC. Amino acids: CASSIDRGMDEQYF.

The V and J genes are TRBV7-3 and TRBJ2-7, with TRBD1 matching over 8 bases. In germline, CDR1 is SGHTA, CDR2 FQGTGA. CDR3 size: 15 residues. With V trimmed by 5 bases and J by 2 bases, 8 bases remained unmatched. This CDR3 is CASSVAGTGPYEQYF. Written as DNA, the CDR3 is TGTGCCAGCAGCGTGGCCGGGACAGGACCCTACGAGCAGTACTTC.

The chain links TRBV10-3 to TRBJ1-1; the match to TRBD1 covers 7 bases. The CDR3 runs 14 residues. Germline-derived CDR1 and CDR2 are ENHRY and SYGVKD. J lost 6 bases, V lost 2 bases, and 6 bases had no gene match. This chain's CDR3 is CAISERWTGSEAFF. The CDR3 DNA is TGTGCCATCAGTGAGAGATGGACAGGCTCTGAAGCTTTCTTT.

The chain recombines TRBV2 with TRBJ1-1; maybe TRBD1 (6 bases). The CDR3 is 13 amino acids. Trimming removed 10 bases at V and 0 bases at J, with 12 bases between. Germline-derived CDR1 and CDR2 are SNHLY and FYNNEI. DNA for the CDR3: TGTGCCACCCCGGGACACCTGAACACTGAAGCTTTCTTT. Its translation is CATPGHLNTEAFF.